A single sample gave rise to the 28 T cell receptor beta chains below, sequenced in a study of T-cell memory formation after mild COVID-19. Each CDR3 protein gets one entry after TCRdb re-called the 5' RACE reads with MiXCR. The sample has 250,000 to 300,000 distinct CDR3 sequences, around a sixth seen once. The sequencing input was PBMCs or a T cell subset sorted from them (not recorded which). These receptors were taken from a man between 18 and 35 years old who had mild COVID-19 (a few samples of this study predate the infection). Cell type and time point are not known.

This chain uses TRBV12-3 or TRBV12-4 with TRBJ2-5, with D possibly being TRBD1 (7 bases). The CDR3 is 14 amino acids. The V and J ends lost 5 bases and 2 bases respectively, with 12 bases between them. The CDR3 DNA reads TGTGCCAGCAGTATCCAGGGGGGACAAGAGACCCAGTACTTC. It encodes CASSIQGGQETQYF.

CDR3 DNA: TGCGCCAGCAGTCACAGGGGGAAACAGCCCCAGCATTTT. Protein sequence: CASSHRGKQPQHF. V usage is TRBV23-1 and J usage is TRBJ1-5; 7 bases map to TRBD1. TRBV23-1 is marked as an open reading frame, function uncertain. This CDR3 region has 13 residues. V gave up 3 bases and J gave up 7 bases; unmatched junction bases: 3.

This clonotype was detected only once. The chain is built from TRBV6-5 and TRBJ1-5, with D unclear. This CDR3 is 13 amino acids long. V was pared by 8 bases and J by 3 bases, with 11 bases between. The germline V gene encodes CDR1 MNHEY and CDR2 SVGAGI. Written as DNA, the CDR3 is TGTGCCAGCGCCCCAGTAATCAATCAGCCCCAGCATTTT. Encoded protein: CASAPVINQPQHF.

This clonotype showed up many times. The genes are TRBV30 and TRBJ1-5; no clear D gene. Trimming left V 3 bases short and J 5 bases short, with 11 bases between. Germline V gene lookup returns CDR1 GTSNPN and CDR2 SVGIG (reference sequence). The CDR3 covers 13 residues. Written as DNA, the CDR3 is TGTGCCTGGAGAGGCAGCGACTATCAGCCCCAGCATTTT. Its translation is CAWRGSDYQPQHF.

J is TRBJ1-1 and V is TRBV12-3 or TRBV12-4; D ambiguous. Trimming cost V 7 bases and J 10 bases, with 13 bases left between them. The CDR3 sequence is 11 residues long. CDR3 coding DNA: TGTGCCAGCACCCGAGGAACGGGAGCTTTCTTT. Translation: CASTRGTGAFF.

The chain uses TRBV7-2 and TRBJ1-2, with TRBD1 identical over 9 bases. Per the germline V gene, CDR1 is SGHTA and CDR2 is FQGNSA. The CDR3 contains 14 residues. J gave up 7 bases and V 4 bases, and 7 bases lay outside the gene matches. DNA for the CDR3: TGTGCCAGCAGCTCGACCGGGACAGGGTCTGGCTACACCTTC. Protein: CASSSTGTGSGYTF. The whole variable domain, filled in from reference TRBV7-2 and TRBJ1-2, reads GAGVSQSPSNKVTEKGKDVELRCDPISGHTALYWYRQSLGQGLEFLIYFQGNSAPDKSGLPSDRFSAERTGGSVSTLTIQRTQQEDSAVYLCASSSTGTGSGYTFGSGTRLTVV.

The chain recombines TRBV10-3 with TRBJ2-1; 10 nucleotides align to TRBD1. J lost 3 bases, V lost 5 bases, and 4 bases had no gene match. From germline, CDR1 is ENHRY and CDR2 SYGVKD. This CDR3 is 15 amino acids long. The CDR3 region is CAISMGQGYYNEQFF. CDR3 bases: TGTGCCATCAGTATGGGACAGGGGTACTACAATGAGCAGTTCTTC.

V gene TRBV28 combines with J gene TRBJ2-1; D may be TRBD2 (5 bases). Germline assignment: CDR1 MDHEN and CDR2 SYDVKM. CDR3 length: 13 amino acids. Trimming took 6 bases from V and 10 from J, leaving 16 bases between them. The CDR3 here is CASSDPTGLEQFF. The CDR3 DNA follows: TGTGCCAGCAGCGACCCGACTGGACTCGAGCAGTTCTTC.

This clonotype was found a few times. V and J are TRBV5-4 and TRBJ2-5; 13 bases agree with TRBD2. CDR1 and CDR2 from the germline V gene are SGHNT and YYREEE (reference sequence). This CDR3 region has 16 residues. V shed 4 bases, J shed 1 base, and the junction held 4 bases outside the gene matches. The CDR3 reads CASSVGTSGAQETQYF. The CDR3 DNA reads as TGTGCCAGCAGCGTAGGGACTAGCGGGGCCCAAGAGACCCAGTACTTC. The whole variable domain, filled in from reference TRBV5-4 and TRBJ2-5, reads ETGVTQSPTHLIKTRGQQVTLRCSSQSGHNTVSWYQQALGQGPQFIFQYYREEENGRGNFPPRFSGLQFPNYSSELNVNALELDDSALYLCASSVGTSGAQETQYFGPGTRLLVL.

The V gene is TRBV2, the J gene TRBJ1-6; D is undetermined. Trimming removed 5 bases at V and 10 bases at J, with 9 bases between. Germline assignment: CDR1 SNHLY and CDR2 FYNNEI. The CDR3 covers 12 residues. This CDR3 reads CASSFGLSPLHF. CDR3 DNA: TGTGCCAGCAGTTTCGGGTTATCACCCCTCCACTTT.

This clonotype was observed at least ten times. This CDR3 reads CATRHTNTGELFF. Here the CDR3 DNA reads TGTGCCACCCGACATACGAACACCGGGGAGCTGTTTTTT. The chain carries TRBV19 and TRBJ2-2; D not certain. V shed 10 bases and J shed 0 bases, with 9 bases lying between them. CDR1 and CDR2 from the germline V gene are LNHDA and SQIVND (reference sequence). This CDR3 is 13 amino acids long.

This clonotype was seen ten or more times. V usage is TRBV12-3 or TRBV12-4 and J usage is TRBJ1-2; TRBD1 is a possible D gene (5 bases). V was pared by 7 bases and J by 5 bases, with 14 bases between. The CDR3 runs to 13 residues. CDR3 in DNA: TGTGCCAGCAACCGGGACCGAGGATATGGCTACACCTTC. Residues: CASNRDRGYGYTF.

CDR3 nucleotide sequence: TGTGCCAGCAGTTCCCTATTGCGAACACAGCAAGAGACCCAGTACTTC. Protein sequence: CASSSLLRTQQETQYF. The chain employs TRBV6-6 and TRBJ2-5; D unresolved. V lost 4 bases and J 2 bases, leaving 17 bases between the germline ends. Germline CDR1 MNHNY, CDR2 SVGAGI (reference sequence). The CDR3 length is 16 residues.

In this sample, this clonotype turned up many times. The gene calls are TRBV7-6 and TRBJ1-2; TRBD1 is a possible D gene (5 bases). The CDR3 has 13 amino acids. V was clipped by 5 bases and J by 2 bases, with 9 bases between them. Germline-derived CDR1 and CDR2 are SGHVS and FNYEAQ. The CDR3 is CASSPQGNYGYTF. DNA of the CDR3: TGTGCCAGCAGCCCTCAGGGCAACTATGGCTACACCTTC.

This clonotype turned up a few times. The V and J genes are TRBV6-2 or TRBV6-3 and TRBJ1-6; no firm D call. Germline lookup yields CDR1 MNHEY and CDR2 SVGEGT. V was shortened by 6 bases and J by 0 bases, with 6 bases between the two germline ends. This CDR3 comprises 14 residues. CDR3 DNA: TGTGCCAGCAGGCCCTTCTCCTATAATTCACCCCTCCACTTT. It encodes CASRPFSYNSPLHF.

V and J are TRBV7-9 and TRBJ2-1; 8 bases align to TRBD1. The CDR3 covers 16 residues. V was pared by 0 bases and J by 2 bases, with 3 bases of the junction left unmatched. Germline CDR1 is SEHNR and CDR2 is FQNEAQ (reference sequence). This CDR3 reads CASSLATGGTYNEQFF. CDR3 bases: TGTGCCAGCAGCTTAGCAACAGGGGGAACCTACAATGAGCAGTTCTTC.

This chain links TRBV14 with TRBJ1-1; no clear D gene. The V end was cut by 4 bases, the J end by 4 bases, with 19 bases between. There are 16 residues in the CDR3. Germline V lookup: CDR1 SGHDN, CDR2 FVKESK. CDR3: CASSRVPNSPFTEAFF. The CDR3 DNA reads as TGTGCCAGCAGCCGGGTCCCCAACAGCCCCTTCACTGAAGCTTTCTTT. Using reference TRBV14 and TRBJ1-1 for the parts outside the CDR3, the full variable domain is EAGVTQFPSHSVIEKGQTVTLRCDPISGHDNLYWYRRVMGKEIKFLLHFVKESKQDESGMPNNRFLAERTGGTYSTLKVQPAELEDSGVYFCASSRVPNSPFTEAFFGQGTRLTVV.

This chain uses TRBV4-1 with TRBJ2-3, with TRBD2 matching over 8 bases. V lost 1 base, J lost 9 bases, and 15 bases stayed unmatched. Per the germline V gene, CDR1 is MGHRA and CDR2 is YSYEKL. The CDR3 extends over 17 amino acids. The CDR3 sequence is CASSQGFPSAGGGTQYF. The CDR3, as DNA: TGCGCCAGCAGCCAAGGGTTCCCTAGCGCCGGCGGGGGGACGCAGTATTTT.

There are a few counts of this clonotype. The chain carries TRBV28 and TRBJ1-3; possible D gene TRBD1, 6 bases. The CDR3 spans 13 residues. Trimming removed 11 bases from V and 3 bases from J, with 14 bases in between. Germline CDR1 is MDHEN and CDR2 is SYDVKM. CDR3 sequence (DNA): TGTGCCGCCACAGGGAGGGTTGGAAACACCATATATTTT. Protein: CAATGRVGNTIYF.

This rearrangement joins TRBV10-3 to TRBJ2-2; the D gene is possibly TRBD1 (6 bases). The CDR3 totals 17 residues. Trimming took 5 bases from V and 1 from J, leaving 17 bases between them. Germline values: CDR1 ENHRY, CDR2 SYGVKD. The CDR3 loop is CAISKTAGDQNTGELFF. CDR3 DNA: TGTGCCATCAGTAAGACCGCAGGGGACCAGAACACCGGGGAGCTGTTTTTT.

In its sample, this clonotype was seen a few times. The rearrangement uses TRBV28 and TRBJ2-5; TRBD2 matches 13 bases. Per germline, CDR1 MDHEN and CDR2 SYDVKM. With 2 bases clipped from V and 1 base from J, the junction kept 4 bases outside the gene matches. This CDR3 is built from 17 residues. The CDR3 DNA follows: TGTGCCAGCAGTTTAATGGGACTAGCGGGGTTCCAAGAGACCCAGTACTTC. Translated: CASSLMGLAGFQETQYF.

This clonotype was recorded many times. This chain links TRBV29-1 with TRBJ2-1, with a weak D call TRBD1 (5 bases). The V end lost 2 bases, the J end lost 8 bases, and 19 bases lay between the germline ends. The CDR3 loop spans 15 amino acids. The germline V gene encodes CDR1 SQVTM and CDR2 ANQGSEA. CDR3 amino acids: CSVERGTQLEYEQFF. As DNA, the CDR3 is TGCAGCGTTGAAAGGGGTACTCAACTGGAGTATGAGCAGTTCTTC.

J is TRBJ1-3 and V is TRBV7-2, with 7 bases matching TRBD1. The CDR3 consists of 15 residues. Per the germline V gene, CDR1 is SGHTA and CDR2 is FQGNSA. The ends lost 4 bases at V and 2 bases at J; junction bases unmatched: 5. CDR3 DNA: TGTGCCAGCAGCTCCGATACAGGGGCTGGAAACACCATATATTTT. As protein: CASSSDTGAGNTIYF.

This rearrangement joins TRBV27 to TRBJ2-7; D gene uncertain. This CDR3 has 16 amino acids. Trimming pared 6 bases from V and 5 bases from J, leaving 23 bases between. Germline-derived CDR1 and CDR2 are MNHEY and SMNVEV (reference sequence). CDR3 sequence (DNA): TGTGCCAGCAGCGACCTTCGTAAGTCCTCCTCAGACGAGCAGTACTTC. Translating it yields CASSDLRKSSSDEQYF.

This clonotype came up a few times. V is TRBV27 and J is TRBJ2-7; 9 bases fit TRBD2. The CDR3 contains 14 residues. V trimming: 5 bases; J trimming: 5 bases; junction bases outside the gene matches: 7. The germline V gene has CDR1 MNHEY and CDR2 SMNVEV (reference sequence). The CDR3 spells CASSNIAGVNEQYF. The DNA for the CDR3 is TGTGCCAGCAGTAACATAGCGGGGGTCAACGAGCAGTACTTC.

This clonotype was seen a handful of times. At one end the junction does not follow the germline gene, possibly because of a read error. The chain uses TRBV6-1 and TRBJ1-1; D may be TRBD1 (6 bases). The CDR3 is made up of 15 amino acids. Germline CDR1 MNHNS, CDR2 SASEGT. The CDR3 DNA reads TGTGCCAGCAGTGAAGTAGGGGCACGGGACACTGGAGCTTTCTTT. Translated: CASSEVGARDTGAFF.

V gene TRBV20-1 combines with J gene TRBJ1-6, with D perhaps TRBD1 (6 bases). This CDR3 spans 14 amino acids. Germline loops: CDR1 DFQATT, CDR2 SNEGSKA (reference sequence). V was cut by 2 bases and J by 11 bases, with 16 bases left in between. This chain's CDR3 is CSARNRVWRTPLHF. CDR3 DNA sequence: TGCAGTGCTAGAAACAGGGTCTGGCGTACACCCCTCCACTTT.

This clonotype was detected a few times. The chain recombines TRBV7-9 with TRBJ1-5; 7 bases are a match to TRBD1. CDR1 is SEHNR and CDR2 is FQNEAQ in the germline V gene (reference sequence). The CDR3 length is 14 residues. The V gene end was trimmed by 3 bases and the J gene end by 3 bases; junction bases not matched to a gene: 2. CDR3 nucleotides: TGTGCCAGCAGCTTCGAGGGGGCCAATCAGCCCCAGCATTTT. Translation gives CASSFEGANQPQHF.